This T cell receptor (beta chain) originates from a study of shared clonotypes between healthy human individuals. Study-wide findings and caveats: Donor clonotype sharing was expected to depend on sequencing depth.

Of note for this clone: Antigen specificity is unknown.

TCRdb's table, derived via immunoSEQ multiplex PCR, lists solely in-frame clones and lacks some. The profile shows 450,000 to 500,000 clones, over 70% of them singletons. The germline V gene encodes CDR1 SGHNT and CDR2 YYREEE (reference sequence). The CDR3 loop spans 17 amino acids. The ends lost 4 bases at V and 2 bases at J; junction bases unmatched: 5. Source material: PBMCs. This TCR was sampled from a woman in her thirties or forties in good health. Some clones in this sample may be carry-over from other donors' samples. The chain links TRBV5-4 to TRBJ2-6; TRBD1 matches at 11 bases. The CDR3 bases are TGTGCCAGCAGCCCGGGACAGGGGGGGACTGGGGCCAACGTCCTGACTTTC. It is translated as CASSPGQGGTGANVLTF. The full variable domain, rest sourced from reference TRBV5-4 and TRBJ2-6, is ETGVTQSPTHLIKTRGQQVTLRCSSQSGHNTVSWYQQALGQGPQFIFQYYREEENGRGNFPPRFSGLQFPNYSSELNVNALELDDSALYLCASSPGQGGTGANVLTFGAGSRLTVL.